This entry lists 24 T cell receptor beta chains sequenced from one sample in a study of CD8 T cells in Susac syndrome. The authors reverse transcribed roughly 0.5 to 1 ug RNA with random hexamers. TCRdb redid the calling of the immunoSEQ multiplex PCR reads with MiXCR, one entry per CDR3 protein. Of around 130,000 distinct CDR3 sequences listed, over 95% are singletons. The sequencing input was CD4+ T cells from PBMCs. These receptors all stem from a human donor with Susac syndrome.

The gene calls are TRBV6-2 or TRBV6-3 and TRBJ2-5; 14 positions match TRBD2. This CDR3 comprises 16 residues. CDR1 is MNHEY, CDR2 SVGEGT, per germline. With V trimmed by 5 bases and J by 0 bases, 2 bases remained unmatched. CDR3 bases: TGTGCCAGCAGTCCGGGACTAGCGGGGGACCAAGAGACCCAGTACTTC. Its translation is CASSPGLAGDQETQYF.

The chain employs TRBV7-8 and TRBJ2-5; 12 bases align to TRBD2. CDR3 length: 16 amino acids. J lost 4 bases, V lost 6 bases, and 9 bases had no gene match. CDR1 and CDR2 from the germline V gene are SGHVS and FQNEAQ. CDR3 bases: TGTGCCAGCAGTCCTAGACTAGCGGGAGTCCCAGAGACCCAGTACTTC. It is translated as CASSPRLAGVPETQYF.

The rearrangement links TRBV7-9 to TRBJ1-1; D is undetermined. The CDR3 spans 13 residues. Trimming took 5 bases from V and 1 from J, leaving 8 bases between them. Germline-derived CDR1 and CDR2 are SEHNR and FQNEAQ (reference sequence). The CDR3 is CASSQTQNTEAFF. The DNA of the CDR3 is TGTGCCAGCAGCCAGACCCAGAACACTGAAGCTTTCTTT.

The rearrangement links TRBV20-1 to TRBJ2-7; TRBD2 is a possible D gene (6 bases). Trimming took 4 bases from V and 7 from J, leaving 14 bases between them. Germline CDR1 and CDR2: DFQATT and SNEGSKA (reference sequence). CDR3 length equals 12 residues. The CDR3 DNA reads as TGCAGTGCTACGCGGGGCCCCCCTGAGCAGTACTTC. Translating gives CSATRGPPEQYF.

This chain joins TRBV12-3 or TRBV12-4 and TRBJ1-5; TRBD1 agrees at 10 bases. The V gene end was trimmed by 5 bases and the J gene end by 5 bases; junction bases not matched to a gene: 6. CDR3 size: 15 residues. CDR3 residues: CASSLDRGYDQPQHF. DNA for the CDR3: TGTGCCAGCAGTCTGGACAGGGGGTACGATCAGCCCCAGCATTTT.

The V and J genes are TRBV14 and TRBJ2-7, with D tentatively TRBD2 (5 bases). Germline V gene data show CDR1 as SGHDN and CDR2 as FVKESK. The CDR3 runs to 12 residues. V lost 0 bases and J 6 bases, leaving 6 bases between the germline ends. For the CDR3, the DNA is TGTGCCAGCAGCCAAGATCGGGGCGAGCAGTACTTC. It translates to CASSQDRGEQYF.

The genes are TRBV14 and TRBJ2-3, with 10 bases aligning to TRBD2. CDR3 length equals 15 residues. Trimming cost V 2 bases and J 4 bases; bases outside gene matches: 3. The germline V gene encodes CDR1 SGHDN and CDR2 FVKESK. CDR3 nucleotides: TGTGCCAGCAGCCAACTAGCGGGAGAGGCAGATACGCAGTATTTT. Translation: CASSQLAGEADTQYF.

The V and J genes are TRBV6-5 and TRBJ1-2; 8 bases match TRBD1. V lost 5 bases, J lost 5 bases, and 4 bases stayed unmatched. The CDR3 is made up of 13 amino acids. CDR1 and CDR2 (germline): MNHEY, SVGAGI. CDR3 region: CASSLQGEYGYTF. Here the CDR3 DNA reads TGTGCCAGCAGTCTACAGGGGGAGTATGGCTACACCTTC.

The chain carries TRBV3-1 and TRBJ2-1, with D possibly TRBD2 on 5 matching bases. CDR3 length: 13 amino acids. CDR1 and CDR2 (germline): LGHDT, YNNKEL (reference sequence). V gave up 4 bases and J gave up 9 bases, with 13 bases separating them. The CDR3 bases are TGTGCCAGCAGCCCCTCTCGAGAGGGTGAGCAGTTCTTC. As protein: CASSPSREGEQFF.

The chain links TRBV20-1 to TRBJ2-7, with a possible D match to TRBD2 (5 bases). V lost 4 bases and J 4 bases, leaving 14 bases between the germline ends. The V gene's germline CDR1 is DFQATT and CDR2 SNEGSKA (reference sequence). CDR3 length equals 13 residues. CDR3 nucleotides: TGCAGTGCTATTGGGCGCGGGTTATACGAGCAGTACTTC. This sequence encodes CSAIGRGLYEQYF.

V is TRBV3-1 and J is TRBJ2-3, with 9 positions matching TRBD2. J gave up 12 bases and V 3 bases, and 4 bases lay outside the gene matches. CDR1 is LGHDT, CDR2 YNNKEL, per germline (reference sequence). This CDR3 has 12 amino acids. DNA for the CDR3: TGTGCCAGCAGCCAGAAAGGGACTAGCCAGTATTTT. It specifies CASSQKGTSQYF.

The V and J genes are TRBV12-3 or TRBV12-4 and TRBJ1-5, with D hard to call. With 2 bases removed from V and 0 bases from J, the gap between germline ends came to 8 bases. The CDR3 is 15 residues long. CDR3 sequence: CASSLQGNSNQPQHF. As DNA, the CDR3 is TGTGCCAGCAGTTTACAAGGGAATAGCAATCAGCCCCAGCATTTT.

This sequence joins TRBV6-6 and TRBJ2-7; the D gene is possibly TRBD2 (6 bases). Between the trimmed V and J ends, which lost 6 bases and 1 base, there was a span of 13 bases. Germline V lookup: CDR1 MNHNY, CDR2 SVGAGI (reference sequence). The CDR3 extends over 14 amino acids. In DNA form, the CDR3 reads TGTGCCAGCAGCCTGGCTAGCGCATCCTACGAGCAGTACTTC. Amino acids: CASSLASASYEQYF.

The V call is TRBV28, the J call TRBJ1-5, with D unresolved. Germline V gene data show CDR1 as MDHEN and CDR2 as SYDVKM. Trimming stripped 6 bases from V and 7 bases from J, with 10 bases between. This CDR3 is built from 12 residues. The CDR3 DNA is TGTGCCAGCAGGCTGTCTGGGCAGCCCCAGCATTTT. Protein sequence: CASRLSGQPQHF.

The chain combines TRBV5-1 with TRBJ2-7; maybe TRBD1 (5 bases). V was shortened by 4 bases and J by 4 bases, with 12 bases between the two germline ends. There are 13 residues in the CDR3. Germline V gene data show CDR1 as SGHRS and CDR2 as YFSETQ. CDR3 coding DNA: TGCGCCAGCAGCCCGTCGACAGATTACGAGCAGTACTTC. Translation gives CASSPSTDYEQYF.

The chain is built from TRBV29-1 and TRBJ2-7; D tentatively fits TRBD1 or TRBD2 (5 bases each). Trimming took off 4 bases at V and 7 bases at J, with 20 bases between the two ends. The germline CDR1 and CDR2 sequences are SQVTM and ANQGSEA. The CDR3 consists of 14 residues. CDR3 residues: CSVAGRQSNREQYF. In DNA, the CDR3 is TGCAGCGTTGCAGGGAGACAGTCAAACCGGGAGCAGTACTTC.

The V call is TRBV12-3 or TRBV12-4, the J call TRBJ1-2; tentatively, D is TRBD1 (6 bases). CDR3 length equals 14 residues. V lost 5 bases to trimming and J lost 6 bases, with 16 bases between them. The CDR3 DNA sequence: TGTGCCAGCAGTCCCCAAGGGGGGAAGAATGGCTACACCTTC. Amino acids: CASSPQGGKNGYTF.

V is TRBV5-4 and J is TRBJ2-5; unclear D gene. The CDR3 has 13 amino acids. Germline V gives CDR1 SGHNT, CDR2 YYREEE (reference sequence). V was pared by 0 bases and J by 5 bases, with 8 bases between. The CDR3 coding sequence is TGTGCCAGCAGCTTGGGAAGTGGGGAGACCCAGTACTTC. Its protein product is CASSLGSGETQYF.

This clonotype has only a few counts. The chain recombines TRBV7-2 with TRBJ2-5; TRBD2 matches 8 bases. The trim removed 0 bases at V and 2 bases at J, leaving 2 bases unmatched. CDR3 length: 15 residues. CDR1 is SGHTA, CDR2 FQGNSA, per germline. The DNA of the CDR3 is TGTGCCAGCAGCTTAGCCGGGGGGGGGCAAGAGACCCAGTACTTC. As protein: CASSLAGGGQETQYF.

J is TRBJ1-5 and V is TRBV9; 7 bases align to TRBD1. V lost 0 bases to trimming and J lost 4 bases; unmatched junction nucleotides: 16. CDR1 and CDR2 (germline): SGDLS, YYNGEE. The CDR3 is 19 residues long. CDR3 residues: CASSVEGFGQAQRNQPQHF. The CDR3 DNA reads TGTGCCAGCAGCGTAGAGGGGTTCGGACAGGCCCAAAGAAATCAGCCCCAGCATTTT.

This chain uses TRBV7-6 with TRBJ1-1; D is ambiguous. The germline gives CDR1 SGHVS, CDR2 FNYEAQ. This CDR3 is built from 14 residues. The V end lost 2 bases, the J end lost 6 bases, and 13 bases lay between the germline ends. The CDR3 loop reads CASSLSDGLAEAFF. The DNA of the CDR3 is TGTGCCAGCAGCTTATCAGATGGGTTGGCTGAAGCTTTCTTT.

The J gene is TRBJ2-3, the V gene TRBV20-1, with a weak D call TRBD2 (6 bases). CDR1 is DFQATT, CDR2 SNEGSKA, per germline (reference sequence). The CDR3 sequence is 17 residues long. V was shortened by 5 bases and J by 3 bases, with 24 bases between the two germline ends. Here the CDR3 DNA reads TGCAGTGCTCCCCCGAAGCCCGGCCTAGCGAATACAGATACGCAGTATTTT. It yields the protein CSAPPKPGLANTDTQYF.

This rearrangement joins TRBV24-1 to TRBJ2-3; 8 positions match TRBD2. This CDR3 has 14 residues. V dropped 5 bases and J dropped 3; count of bases not matched to a gene: 3. CDR1 is KGHDR, CDR2 SFDVKD, per germline. The CDR3 coding sequence is TGTGCCACCAGTGCAACGGGAGGGACAGATACGCAGTATTTT. Encoded protein: CATSATGGTDTQYF.

The chain uses TRBV12-3 or TRBV12-4 and TRBJ2-1; 8 bases map to TRBD1. The CDR3 has 14 residues. V dropped 1 base and J dropped 7; count of bases not matched to a gene: 3. CDR3 coding DNA: TGTGCCAGCAGTTTAGGATACAGGGGGAATGAGCAGTTCTTC. Amino acids: CASSLGYRGNEQFF.